Presented here are 31 T cell receptor beta chains from one specimen sequenced in a study of T cell repertoires in cytomegalovirus infection. MiXCR was run by TCRdb on the reads, yielding one entry per CDR3 protein. This sample carries 300,000 to 450,000 distinct CDR3 sequences, about a sixth of them seen once, and the ten largest clones take around 8.6%. The sequencing input was PBMCs. The receptors were gathered from a human donor in good health (CMV status not recorded). Some clones in this sample may be carry-over from other donors' samples.

This clonotype was detected ten times or more. The rearrangement links TRBV28 to TRBJ1-1; possible D gene TRBD1, 6 bases. The V end was cut by 3 bases, the J end by 5 bases, with 16 bases between. This CDR3 contains 15 residues. Germline CDR1 MDHEN, CDR2 SYDVKM. CDR3 nucleotide sequence: TGTGCCAGCAGTTTGGGGACACCGGCGGTTACTGAAGCTTTCTTT. It translates to CASSLGTPAVTEAFF. Supplemented by reference TRBV28 and TRBJ1-1, the full variable domain reads DVKVTQSSRYLVKRTGEKVFLECVQDMDHENMFWYRQDPGLGLRLIYFSYDVKMKEKGDIPEGYSVSREKKERFSLILESASTNQTSMYLCASSLGTPAVTEAFFGQGTRLTVV.

At least ten counts were recorded for this clonotype. This sequence joins TRBV7-2 and TRBJ2-3; the D is unclear. Germline assignment: CDR1 SGHTA and CDR2 FQGNSA. The CDR3 is made up of 15 amino acids. The germline V and J ends were trimmed by 4 bases and 4 bases, with 15 bases remaining between them. This CDR3 reads CASSSRRSQADTQYF. The DNA of the CDR3 is TGTGCCAGCAGCTCACGCCGTTCCCAGGCAGATACGCAGTATTTT. Looking up the rest from reference TRBV7-2 and TRBJ2-3 gives the full variable domain: GAGVSQSPSNKVTEKGKDVELRCDPISGHTALYWYRQSLGQGLEFLIYFQGNSAPDKSGLPSDRFSAERTGGSVSTLTIQRTQQEDSAVYLCASSSRRSQADTQYFGPGTRLTVL.

The V gene is TRBV6-6, the J gene TRBJ1-2, with D hard to call. Between the trimmed V and J ends, which lost 6 bases and 5 bases, there was a span of 19 bases. Germline V lookup: CDR1 MNHNY, CDR2 SVGAGI (reference sequence). The CDR3 has 15 residues. The CDR3 is CASSHGGDGSYGYTF. The CDR3 DNA sequence: TGTGCCAGCAGCCACGGTGGGGATGGGAGTTATGGCTACACCTTC.

This clonotype was seen repeatedly, ten times or more. V and J are TRBV7-2 and TRBJ1-4; D unresolved. This CDR3 is built from 15 residues. From germline, CDR1 is SGHTA and CDR2 FQGNSA. Between the trimmed V and J ends, which lost 5 bases and 8 bases, there was a span of 18 bases. CDR3 sequence reads: CASSGRPAPDEKLFF. The CDR3 DNA reads as TGTGCCAGCAGCGGGCGACCGGCCCCAGACGAAAAACTGTTTTTT.

This clonotype was counted only a few times. The chain couples TRBV18 to TRBJ2-3, with 8 bases that match TRBD1. The CDR3 has 15 amino acids. The V segment lost 3 bases and the J segment 3 bases; nucleotides outside the gene matches: 5. Germline lookup yields CDR1 KGHSH and CDR2 LQKENI. The CDR3 DNA is TGTGCCAGCTCACCGACAGGGGATATTACAGATACGCAGTATTTT. Translation: CASSPTGDITDTQYF.

There are a few counts of this clonotype. The chain uses TRBV18 and TRBJ2-5; D is possibly TRBD2 (6 bases). Trimming took 3 bases from V and 0 from J, leaving 23 bases between them. The CDR3 covers 19 residues. Germline lookup yields CDR1 KGHSH and CDR2 LQKENI. This chain's CDR3 is CASSPGRRGLAKYQETQYF. DNA for the CDR3: TGTGCCAGCTCACCGGGGCGGAGAGGGCTAGCGAAGTACCAAGAGACCCAGTACTTC. The entire variable domain, with the rest obtained from reference TRBV18 and TRBJ2-5, is as follows: NAGVMQNPRHLVRRRGQEARLRCSPMKGHSHVYWYRQLPEEGLKFMVYLQKENIIDESGMPKERFSAEFPKEGPSILRIQQVVRGDSAAYFCASSPGRRGLAKYQETQYFGPGTRLLVL.

The rearrangement uses TRBV15 and TRBJ1-2; no clear D gene. CDR3 length equals 12 residues. The germline V gene has CDR1 LNHNV and CDR2 YYDKDF (reference sequence). V lost 5 bases to trimming and J lost 2 bases, with 6 bases between them. This CDR3 reads CATSSGNYGYTF. The CDR3 region has the DNA TGTGCCACCAGCTCGGGCAACTATGGCTACACCTTC.

This clonotype was counted only a few times. The chain joins TRBV19 to TRBJ2-1; D might be TRBD2 (5 bases). There are 14 residues in the CDR3. Trimming pared 4 bases from V and 3 bases from J, leaving 10 bases between. Germline values: CDR1 LNHDA, CDR2 SQIVND (reference sequence). The CDR3 loop is CASSSDGGYNEQFF. The DNA for the CDR3 is TGTGCCAGTAGTAGCGACGGAGGCTACAATGAGCAGTTCTTC.

V usage is TRBV6-2 or TRBV6-3 and J usage is TRBJ1-1; 8 positions agree with TRBD1. This CDR3 spans 15 amino acids. The germline V gene has CDR1 MNHEY and CDR2 SVGEGT. V lost 5 bases to trimming and J lost 1 base; unmatched junction nucleotides: 6. This chain's CDR3 is CASSDLTGENTEAFF. Here the CDR3 DNA reads TGTGCCAGCAGTGACTTGACAGGGGAGAACACTGAAGCTTTCTTT.

The sample holds a few counts of this clonotype. This rearrangement joins TRBV6-2 or TRBV6-3 to TRBJ2-7; no firm D call. Trimming removed 6 bases at V and 4 bases at J, with 19 bases between. The germline V gene has CDR1 MNHEY and CDR2 SVGEGT. The CDR3 loop spans 15 amino acids. CDR3: CASSLVDIQYYEQYF. CDR3 sequence (DNA): TGTGCCAGCAGCCTCGTGGATATACAATATTACGAGCAGTACTTC.

This clonotype came up a few times. The chain uses TRBV5-6 and TRBJ1-1; a possible D gene is TRBD1 (5 bases). From germline, CDR1 is SGHDT and CDR2 YYEEEE. The V gene lost 4 bases and the J gene lost 0 bases, with 13 bases spanning the gap. The CDR3 has 15 amino acids. The CDR3: CASSQHPTVNTEAFF. CDR3 in DNA: TGTGCCAGCAGCCAACACCCGACAGTGAACACTGAAGCTTTCTTT.

The gene calls are TRBV4-1 and TRBJ1-2; D unresolved. V gave up 1 base and J gave up 4 bases, with 10 bases separating them. The germline CDR1 and CDR2 sequences are MGHRA and YSYEKL. The CDR3 is 14 residues long. CDR3: CASSQGDGSYGYTF. Here the CDR3 DNA reads TGCGCCAGCAGCCAAGGTGACGGAAGCTATGGCTACACCTTC.

The chain employs TRBV20-1 and TRBJ1-5, with D unresolved. V was clipped by 3 bases and J by 3 bases, with 6 bases between them. The germline V gene encodes CDR1 DFQATT and CDR2 SNEGSKA (reference sequence). This CDR3 is built from 12 residues. The CDR3 nucleotides are TGCAGTGCTAGGAGAAACAATCAGCCCCAGCATTTT. As protein: CSARRNNQPQHF.

The genes are TRBV10-3 and TRBJ2-2; 7 bases line up with TRBD2. Germline CDR1 is ENHRY and CDR2 is SYGVKD. The CDR3 contains 15 residues. The junction had 7 bases not matched to a gene; V was cut back by 6 bases and J by 3 bases. The CDR3 bases are TGTGCCATCAGCAGGACTAGAGAGGACACCGGGGAGCTGTTTTTT. This encodes CAISRTREDTGELFF.

The V call is TRBV5-5, the J call TRBJ2-1, with D unresolved. The CDR3 contains 12 residues. Germline V gives CDR1 SGHKS, CDR2 YYEKEE (reference sequence). The V and J ends lost 3 bases and 9 bases respectively, with 10 bases between them. The CDR3 DNA reads TGTGCCAGCAGCTCGACCTGGGTTGAGCAGTTCTTC. Amino acids: CASSSTWVEQFF.

This clonotype was found many times. The J gene is TRBJ2-5, the V gene TRBV12-5; D unresolved. Germline V gene data show CDR1 as LGHNT and CDR2 as FRNRAP. Trimming shortened V by 5 bases and J by 5 bases, and 9 bases separated the two germline ends. The CDR3 contains 12 residues. The CDR3 protein is CASGLNTETQYF. The CDR3 nucleotides read TGTGCTAGTGGTCTGAATACCGAGACCCAGTACTTC.

This clonotype has at least ten counts. The chain uses TRBV7-2 and TRBJ1-4; no definite D call. The CDR3 spans 13 residues. Trimming took off 3 bases at V and 8 bases at J, with 10 bases between the two ends. CDR1 is SGHTA and CDR2 is FQGNSA in the germline V gene. CDR3 bases: TGTGCCAGCAGCTTTGGAGGGCGAGAAAAACTGTTTTTT. This encodes CASSFGGREKLFF.

Remarks on this clonotype: The conserved closing phenylalanine or tryptophan is absent in this CDR3, likely reflecting a read error. The V and J genes are TRBV12-3 or TRBV12-4 and TRBJ1-2, with TRBD1 matching 11 bases. The CDR3 spans 13 residues. With V trimmed by 6 bases and J by 9 bases, 6 bases remained unmatched. CDR3 coding DNA: TGTGCCAGCAGACTCGGGACAGGGGGTAGCTACACCTTA. Its translation is CASRLGTGGSYTL.

This clonotype was detected a few times. The V call is TRBV9, the J call TRBJ2-1; D uncertain. Germline V gives CDR1 SGDLS, CDR2 YYNGEE. V was pared by 0 bases and J by 4 bases, with 5 bases between. The CDR3 totals 13 residues. As DNA, the CDR3 is TGTGCCAGCAGCGTAGCAGGATACAATGAGCAGTTCTTC. Its protein is CASSVAGYNEQFF.

This clonotype appeared a few times. The chain employs TRBV6-2 or TRBV6-3 and TRBJ2-5, with a weak D call TRBD2 (6 bases). In germline, CDR1 is MNHEY, CDR2 SVGEGT. The CDR3 spans 12 residues. Trimming shortened V by 4 bases and J by 9 bases, and 12 bases separated the two germline ends. CDR3 bases: TGTGCCAGCAGTTGGACGGGGGTGGCCCAGTACTTC. As protein: CASSWTGVAQYF.

There are many counts of this clonotype. V gene TRBV7-2 combines with J gene TRBJ2-7; TRBD2 aligns across 10 bases. This CDR3 has 17 residues. Trimming at V came to 4 bases and at J to 7 bases, leaving 16 bases not matched to a gene. Germline CDR1 and CDR2: SGHTA and FQGNSA. CDR3 sequence reads: CASSSPSSGSSRVEQYF. The CDR3 DNA reads as TGTGCCAGCAGCTCCCCCTCTAGCGGGAGTTCGAGAGTTGAGCAGTACTTC.

V is TRBV6-2 or TRBV6-3 and J is TRBJ2-7, with 8 bases fitting TRBD2. Germline assignment: CDR1 MNHEY and CDR2 SVGEGT. The ends lost 7 bases at V and 3 bases at J; junction bases unmatched: 8. This CDR3 region has 14 residues. The CDR3 spells CASTDREGVYEQYF. In nucleotides, the CDR3 is TGTGCCAGCACCGACCGGGAGGGAGTCTACGAGCAGTACTTC.

This clonotype was observed a few times. The rearrangement joins TRBV4-2 to TRBJ1-2; D gene ambiguous. Germline CDR1 and CDR2: LGHNA and YNFKEQ. V was shortened by 0 bases and J by 0 bases, with 8 bases between the two germline ends. CDR3 length: 15 amino acids. CDR3 coding DNA: TGTGCCAGCAGCCAAGATCGGTTAGCTAACTATGGCTACACCTTC. Translation gives CASSQDRLANYGYTF.

The chain combines TRBV20-1 with TRBJ2-4, with D unclear. Trimming removed 0 bases at V and 6 bases at J, with 15 bases between. This CDR3 region has 15 residues. CDR1 and CDR2 (germline): DFQATT, SNEGSKA (reference sequence). The chain's CDR3 is CSARDPAPRRNIQYF. The CDR3 nucleotides are TGCAGTGCTAGAGATCCGGCCCCGCGGCGAAACATTCAGTACTTC.

CDR3 region: CSAAMTGGDKPQHF. CDR3 nucleotide sequence: TGCAGTGCTGCGATGACAGGGGGGGATAAGCCCCAGCATTTT. The chain carries TRBV20-1 and TRBJ1-5; 9 positions agree with TRBD1. Germline V gene sequence: CDR1 DFQATT, CDR2 SNEGSKA (reference sequence). CDR3 length: 14 amino acids. V gave up 5 bases and J gave up 8 bases; unmatched junction bases: 10.

The table lists this clonotype with a few counts. V gene TRBV6-5 combines with J gene TRBJ2-7, with TRBD1 matching over 7 bases. This CDR3 contains 14 residues. Germline trimming cut 4 bases from V and 4 bases from J; bases unmatched to any gene: 7. From germline, CDR1 is MNHEY and CDR2 SVGAGI. CDR3: CASSSQDRPYEQYF. In DNA, the CDR3 is TGTGCCAGCAGTTCCCAGGACAGGCCGTACGAGCAGTACTTC.

V usage is TRBV29-1 and J usage is TRBJ2-7; 9 bases align to TRBD1. CDR1 and CDR2 (germline): SQVTM, ANQGSEA. CDR3 length equals 13 residues. With V trimmed by 6 bases and J by 4 bases, 7 bases remained unmatched. CDR3 amino acids: CSVPGQGLYEQYF. DNA of the CDR3: TGCAGCGTCCCGGGACAGGGTTTATACGAGCAGTACTTC.

This clonotype was recorded a few times. The chain employs TRBV11-2 and TRBJ2-1; 9 positions agree with TRBD2. Germline trimming cut 5 bases from V and 0 bases from J; bases unmatched to any gene: 5. Germline CDR1 and CDR2: SGHAT and FQNNGV. CDR3 length: 16 residues. The chain's CDR3 is CASSDPGLASYNEQFF. CDR3 coding DNA: TGTGCCAGCAGCGATCCGGGACTAGCCTCCTACAATGAGCAGTTCTTC.

The rearrangement joins TRBV11-2 to TRBJ1-4; tentatively, D is TRBD1 (5 bases). This CDR3 spans 13 amino acids. V shed 5 bases and J shed 7 bases, with 11 bases lying between them. Germline values: CDR1 SGHAT, CDR2 FQNNGV. This CDR3 is CASSQGIIEKLFF. The CDR3 DNA reads as TGTGCCAGCAGCCAGGGTATAATTGAAAAACTGTTTTTT.

The chain recombines TRBV20-1 with TRBJ1-6, with D tentatively TRBD1 (5 bases). V lost 5 bases and J 10 bases, leaving 21 bases between the germline ends. The length of the CDR3 is 15 residues. Germline V gene sequence: CDR1 DFQATT, CDR2 SNEGSKA (reference sequence). The CDR3 coding sequence is TGCAGTGCTCCCAACGAGGGCAGGGAGCTATCACCCCTCCACTTT. This gives the protein CSAPNEGRELSPLHF.

This clonotype has only a few counts. The genes are TRBV5-6 and TRBJ2-3, with D hard to call. The CDR3 is 15 residues long. The V end lost 0 bases, the J end lost 3 bases, and 11 bases lay between the germline ends. The germline V gene encodes CDR1 SGHDT and CDR2 YYEEEE. The CDR3 here is CASSLGLELTDTQYF. CDR3 in DNA: TGTGCCAGCAGCTTGGGGCTGGAACTGACAGATACGCAGTATTTT.